These 15 T cell receptor beta chains originate from one sample sequenced in a study of T cell repertoires in cytomegalovirus infection. Each CDR3 protein is one row after TCRdb ran MiXCR on the reads. The sample has some 940,000 distinct CDR3 sequences; approximately 33% are singletons. The antigens of these receptors remain unknown. The sample in question was cultured CD8+ T cells from PBMCs, obtained from culture after CMV antigen stimulation. The receptors shown here come from a human donor in good health (CMV status not recorded). Some clones in this sample may be carry-over from other donors' samples.

As concerns this clonotype: A read error may explain this, as a much larger clone is one base away. J is TRBJ2-7 and V is TRBV7-8, with a weak D call TRBD1 (6 bases). This CDR3 is built from 16 residues. Per the germline V gene, CDR1 is SGHVS and CDR2 is FQNEAQ. V lost 10 bases and J lost 3, with 25 bases in between. The CDR3 DNA reads as TGTGCCAACAGAAGACGTTCCGGGACATTAAGCTACGAGCAGTACTTC. Translated, it gives CANRRRSGTLSYEQYF.

This clonotype was observed a handful of times. The gene calls are TRBV7-6 and TRBJ2-5, with TRBD2 matching 15 bases. CDR3 size: 18 residues. The germline V gene has CDR1 SGHVS and CDR2 FNYEAQ. V shed 1 base, J shed 4 bases, and the junction held 7 bases outside the gene matches. The CDR3: CASSLGGLAGGPGETQYF. CDR3 nucleotide sequence: TGTGCCAGCAGCTTAGGAGGACTAGCGGGGGGGCCGGGAGAGACCCAGTACTTC.

This clonotype was counted a few times. V usage is TRBV14 and J usage is TRBJ2-2; 8 bases line up with TRBD1. CDR3 size: 15 residues. Germline trimming cut 5 bases from V and 1 base from J; bases unmatched to any gene: 3. Germline CDR1 reads SGHDN; CDR2 reads FVKESK. The CDR3 protein is CASSEGTGNTGELFF. CDR3 coding DNA: TGTGCCAGCAGCGAAGGGACAGGGAACACCGGGGAGCTGTTTTTT.

This clonotype has at least ten counts. The chain carries TRBV5-1 and TRBJ2-3, with 7 bases aligning to TRBD2. V lost 4 bases, J lost 5 bases, and 1 base stayed unmatched. Germline V CDR1 and CDR2: SGHRS, YFSETQ. The CDR3 runs 12 residues. The CDR3 DNA sequence: TGCGCCAGCAGCGCGGGAGAAGATACGCAGTATTTT. It translates to CASSAGEDTQYF.

In regard to this clonotype: A much bigger clone sits one base away, suggesting this may be a read error. This rearrangement joins TRBV7-6 to TRBJ1-2; 8 bases are a match to TRBD1. Losses at the gene ends were 6 bases for V and 6 bases for J; bases not matched to a gene: 6. The CDR3 extends over 13 amino acids. Germline CDR1 reads SGHVS; CDR2 reads FNYEAQ. The CDR3 sequence is CASRSDRGHGYTF. The CDR3 DNA is TGTGCCAGCAGATCCGACAGGGGTCATGGCTACACCTTC. Combining the CDR3 with reference TRBV7-6 and TRBJ1-2 gives the whole variable domain GAGVSQSPRYKVTKRGQDVALRCDPISGHVSLYWYRQALGQGPEFLTYFNYEAQQDKSGLPNDRFSAERPEGSISTLTIQRTEQRDSAMYRCASRSDRGHGYTFGSGTRLTVV.

This rearrangement joins TRBV27 to TRBJ2-7, with 7 positions matching TRBD2. J lost 0 bases, V lost 3 bases, and 8 bases had no gene match. This CDR3 has 16 residues. Per the germline V gene, CDR1 is MNHEY and CDR2 is SMNVEV (reference sequence). The CDR3 protein is CASSFRGGAVSYEQYV. The CDR3 coding sequence is TGTGCCAGCAGTTTTAGGGGAGGGGCGGTCTCCTACGAGCAGTACGTC.

This rearrangement joins TRBV7-9 to TRBJ2-5, with D possibly TRBD2 on 7 matching bases. The germline gives CDR1 SEHNR, CDR2 FQNEAQ (reference sequence). The CDR3 covers 17 residues. V was clipped by 5 bases and J by 5 bases, with 24 bases between them. CDR3 sequence (DNA): TGTGCCAGCAGCCCGCCAATCGGGGGGCCGGAATCGGAGACCCAGTACTTC. This codes for CASSPPIGGPESETQYF. Full variable domain (rest looked up from reference TRBV7-9 and TRBJ2-5): DTGVSQNPRHKITKRGQNVTFRCDPISEHNRLYWYRQTLGQGPEFLTYFQNEAQLEKSRLLSDRFSAERPKGSFSTLEIQRTEQGDSAMYLCASSPPIGGPESETQYFGPGTRLLVL.

At least ten counts were recorded for this clonotype. This chain joins TRBV6-2 or TRBV6-3 and TRBJ2-3; possibly TRBD1 or TRBD2 for D (6 bases each). Per the germline V gene, CDR1 is MNHEY and CDR2 is SVGEGT. The CDR3 spans 16 residues. V lost 5 bases and J 5 bases, leaving 20 bases between the germline ends. The CDR3 region is CASSPQWGRGGDTQYF. CDR3 nucleotide sequence: TGTGCCAGCAGTCCCCAATGGGGCAGGGGAGGAGATACGCAGTATTTT.

On this clonotype: A much bigger clone sits one base away, suggesting this may be a read error. The chain combines TRBV7-2 with TRBJ2-4, with TRBD1 identical over 9 bases. Germline assignment: CDR1 SGHTA and CDR2 FQGNSA. This CDR3 comprises 16 residues. The CDR3 spells CVSSSWDREAKNIQYF. CDR3 bases: TGTGTCAGCAGCAGCTGGGACAGGGAGGCCAAAAACATTCAGTACTTC.

This clonotype occurred a few times. This chain connects TRBV13 to TRBJ2-5; TRBD1 agrees at 7 bases. Germline-derived CDR1 and CDR2 are PRHDT and FYEKMQ (reference sequence). V lost 2 bases, J lost 6 bases, and 9 bases stayed unmatched. This CDR3 region has 15 residues. The CDR3 DNA reads as TGTGCCAGCAGCTTAAGAATTGGACAGGCAAAGACCCAGTACTTC. This translates into CASSLRIGQAKTQYF.

This clonotype was detected only a few times. J is TRBJ2-7 and V is TRBV6-1; tentatively, D is TRBD2 (5 bases). Per germline, CDR1 MNHNS and CDR2 SASEGT. The CDR3 runs to 14 residues. The ends were cut back, 5 bases at V and 4 bases at J, with 15 bases in the middle. In DNA form, the CDR3 reads TGTGCCAGCAGTCCCCCCGGACGGGGATACGAGCAGTACTTC. It is translated as CASSPPGRGYEQYF.

In this sample, this clonotype turned up many times. The V gene is TRBV6-5, the J gene TRBJ2-7; D unresolved. The CDR3 spans 16 residues. The ends were cut back, 0 bases at V and 0 bases at J, with 12 bases in the middle. Germline V gives CDR1 MNHEY, CDR2 SVGAGI. Here the CDR3 DNA reads TGTGCCAGCAGTTACTCGGGCAGGCCCAGCTCCTACGAGCAGTACGTC. Translated, it gives CASSYSGRPSSYEQYV.

The rearrangement uses TRBV7-9 and TRBJ1-1, with D maybe TRBD1 (5 bases). The V gene lost 2 bases and the J gene lost 3 bases, with 19 bases spanning the gap. The germline CDR1 and CDR2 sequences are SEHNR and FQNEAQ (reference sequence). This CDR3 region has 17 residues. The CDR3 DNA is TGTGCCAGCAGCTTAATATTCGGGGACGGTCCTGACACTGAAGCTTTCTTT. Translated: CASSLIFGDGPDTEAFF.

V is TRBV28 and J is TRBJ2-7, with 8 nucleotides matching TRBD1. The CDR3 totals 14 residues. From germline, CDR1 is MDHEN and CDR2 SYDVKM. The V and J ends lost 3 bases and 9 bases, in that order; junction bases with no gene match: 10. CDR3 sequence: CASSLVQGAPSQYV. The CDR3 DNA reads TGTGCCAGCAGTTTGGTGCAGGGGGCCCCTTCGCAGTACGTC.

At least ten counts were recorded for this clonotype. J is TRBJ2-2 and V is TRBV25-1, with D hard to call. V lost 4 bases, J lost 4 bases, and 4 bases lay in between. The CDR3 has 12 residues. CDR1 and CDR2 from the germline V gene are MGHDK and SYGVNS. The CDR3 spells CASSVTTGELFF. For the CDR3, the DNA is TGTGCCAGCAGTGTGACCACCGGGGAGCTGTTTTTT.